This record looks at one T cell receptor (beta chain) sequence and its context. Its antigen is currently unknown. This sample stems from a study of T cells after yellow fever vaccination. Turning to the study itself: Researchers used SMART-Seq v4 Ultra Low Input to prepare fractions that had low cell numbers.

TCRdb re-called the 5' RACE reads through MiXCR, storing one row per CDR3 protein. The table has some 420,000 distinct CDR3 sequences, around 20% seen once; the top ten hold 18%. CDR3 length equals 15 residues. The V gene end was trimmed by 1 base and the J gene end by 5 bases; junction bases not matched to a gene: 1. The V gene's germline CDR1 is LNHNV and CDR2 YYDKDF (reference sequence). Study findings and constraints: Post-booster reappearance was seen for most primary-vaccination clones (about 96% CD4, roughly 88% CD8). Abundant clonotypes from the bulk population could contaminate FACS-sorted repertoires.

Source: PBMCs, taken before the yellow fever booster vaccination. This receptor was identified in a man aged 18-30 years who received the YFV17D yellow fever vaccine. The V and J genes are TRBV15 and TRBJ2-3, with TRBD2 identical over 12 bases. CDR3 sequence (DNA): TGTGCCACCAGCAGAGTACTAGCGGGGGGAGATACGCAGTATTTT. Translating it yields CATSRVLAGGDTQYF.